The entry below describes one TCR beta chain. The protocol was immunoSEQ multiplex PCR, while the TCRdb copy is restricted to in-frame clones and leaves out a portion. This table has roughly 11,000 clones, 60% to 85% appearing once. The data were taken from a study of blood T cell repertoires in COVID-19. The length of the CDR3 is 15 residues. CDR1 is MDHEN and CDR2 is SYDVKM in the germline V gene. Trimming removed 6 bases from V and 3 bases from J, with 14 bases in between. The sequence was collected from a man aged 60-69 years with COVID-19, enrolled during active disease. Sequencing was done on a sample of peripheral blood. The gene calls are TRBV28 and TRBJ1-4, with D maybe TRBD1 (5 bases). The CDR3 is CASSHLGLSNEKLFF. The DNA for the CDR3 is TGTGCCAGCAGCCACCTGGGGCTATCTAATGAAAAACTGTTTTTT. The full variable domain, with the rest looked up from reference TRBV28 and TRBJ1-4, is DVKVTQSSRYLVKRTGEKVFLECVQDMDHENMFWYRQDPGLGLRLIYFSYDVKMKEKGDIPEGYSVSREKKERFSLILESASTNQTSMYLCASSHLGLSNEKLFFGSGTQLSVL.